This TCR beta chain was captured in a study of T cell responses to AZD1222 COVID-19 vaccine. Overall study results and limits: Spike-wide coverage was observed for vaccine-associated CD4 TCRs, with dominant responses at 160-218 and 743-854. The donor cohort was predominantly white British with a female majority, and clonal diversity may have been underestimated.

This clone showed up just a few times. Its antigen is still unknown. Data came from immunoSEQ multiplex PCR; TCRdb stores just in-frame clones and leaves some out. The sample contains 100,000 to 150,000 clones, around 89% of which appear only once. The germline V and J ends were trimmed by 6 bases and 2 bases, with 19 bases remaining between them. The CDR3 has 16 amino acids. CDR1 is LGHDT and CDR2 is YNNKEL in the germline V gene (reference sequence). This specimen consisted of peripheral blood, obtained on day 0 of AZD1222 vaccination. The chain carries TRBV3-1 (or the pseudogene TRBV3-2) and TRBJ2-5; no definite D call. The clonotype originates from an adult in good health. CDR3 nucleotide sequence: TGTGCCAGCAGGCCAGTGGCGACGTCACCGCAAGAGACCCAGTACTTC. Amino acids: CASRPVATSPQETQYF.